Listed here are 7 T cell receptor beta chains from one sample, sequenced in a study of CD8+CD57+ T cells in acquired aplastic anemia. By flow cytometry, patients selected for sequencing had shown an expansion of CD8+CD57+ cells. Investigators profiled TCR beta VDJ and CDR3 from genomic DNA template. Each CDR3 protein gets one entry after TCRdb re-called the reads with MiXCR. The sample contains about 180,000 distinct CDR3 sequences, less than 65% of which appear only once. Sequenced input: sorted CD4+, CD8+, or CD8+CD57+ T cells (not recorded which) from PBMCs. Receptor source: a human donor with aplastic anemia.

This clonotype turned up a few times. The chain combines TRBV29-1 with TRBJ1-1; 9 nucleotides align to TRBD1. The germline V gene has CDR1 SQVTM and CDR2 ANQGSEA. This CDR3 contains 13 residues. The J segment lost 1 base and the V segment lost 4 bases, leaving 1 base of the junction unmatched. The CDR3 DNA is TGCAGCGTTGTGGGACAGGGGAACACTGAAGCTTTCTTT. Protein sequence: CSVVGQGNTEAFF.

The sample holds a few counts of this clonotype. A read error may account for a junction end that differs from germline. This chain links TRBV19 with TRBJ2-3, with a tentative D call TRBD1 (6 bases). Germline CDR1 LNHDA, CDR2 SQIVND (reference sequence). The CDR3 spans 19 residues. This CDR3 is CASSIDRWTAPMDTGTQYF. The CDR3 DNA follows: TGTGCCAGTAGTATAGATAGGTGGACAGCCCCTATGGACACAGGTACGCAGTATTTT.

This clonotype was counted between two and nine times. This chain links TRBV7-9 with TRBJ1-4; unclear D gene. V was trimmed by 0 bases and J by 8 bases, leaving 13 bases between them. The CDR3 consists of 15 residues. Germline CDR1 and CDR2: SEHNR and FQNEAQ (reference sequence). The CDR3 DNA follows: TGTGCCAGCAGCTTAGCCGTAACGGACGGAGAAAAACTGTTTTTT. Amino acid sequence: CASSLAVTDGEKLFF.

This clonotype was seen once. V gene TRBV5-4 combines with J gene TRBJ2-7; either TRBD1 or TRBD2 may supply D (5 bases each). Germline V lookup: CDR1 SGHNT, CDR2 YYREEE (reference sequence). The CDR3 spans 12 residues. Trimming cost V 7 bases and J 3 bases, with 11 bases left between them. CDR3 sequence reads: CASQGVNYEQYF. DNA for the CDR3: TGTGCCAGCCAGGGAGTTAACTACGAGCAGTACTTC.

This clonotype was found many times. The rearrangement links TRBV20-1 to TRBJ1-2; 8 nucleotides match TRBD1. The V gene's germline CDR1 is DFQATT and CDR2 SNEGSKA (reference sequence). The CDR3 loop spans 15 amino acids. With V trimmed by 4 bases and J by 10 bases, 17 bases remained unmatched. CDR3: CSATPWTGKLEVYTF. CDR3 in DNA: TGCAGTGCTACCCCATGGACAGGGAAGTTGGAAGTCTACACCTTC.

Of note for this clonotype: One end of the junction varies from germline; a read error may be responsible. The chain couples TRBV12-3 or TRBV12-4 to TRBJ1-5; no definite D call. CDR3 length equals 17 residues. CDR3 sequence reads: CASSLEAGRTGNQPQHF. The CDR3, as DNA: TGTGCCAGCAGCTTAGAGGCGGGCAGGACGGGAAATCAGCCCCAGCATTTT.

This rearrangement joins TRBV7-2 to TRBJ2-3; 10 bases map to TRBD2. The V segment lost 6 bases and the J segment 2 bases; nucleotides outside the gene matches: 5. Germline V gives CDR1 SGHTA, CDR2 FQGNSA. The CDR3 covers 15 residues. The CDR3 here is CASSLAGVNTDTQYF. The CDR3 DNA follows: TGTGCCAGCAGTCTAGCGGGAGTTAACACAGATACGCAGTATTTT. The entire variable domain, with the rest obtained from reference TRBV7-2 and TRBJ2-3, is as follows: GAGVSQSPSNKVTEKGKDVELRCDPISGHTALYWYRQSLGQGLEFLIYFQGNSAPDKSGLPSDRFSAERTGGSVSTLTIQRTQQEDSAVYLCASSLAGVNTDTQYFGPGTRLTVL.